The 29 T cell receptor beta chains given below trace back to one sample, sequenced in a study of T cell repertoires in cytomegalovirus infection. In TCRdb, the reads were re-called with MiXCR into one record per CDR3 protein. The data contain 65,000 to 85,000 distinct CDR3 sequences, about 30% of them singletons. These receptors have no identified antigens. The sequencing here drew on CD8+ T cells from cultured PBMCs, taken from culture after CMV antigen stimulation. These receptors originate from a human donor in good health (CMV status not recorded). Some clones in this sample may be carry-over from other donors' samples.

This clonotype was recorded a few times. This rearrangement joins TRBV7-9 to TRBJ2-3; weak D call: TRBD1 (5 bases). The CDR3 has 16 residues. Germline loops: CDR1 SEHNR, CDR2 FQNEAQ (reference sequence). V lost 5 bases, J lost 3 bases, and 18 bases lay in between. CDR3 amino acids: CASSPGETDPTDTQYF. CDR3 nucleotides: TGTGCCAGCAGCCCCGGTGAGACAGATCCTACAGATACGCAGTATTTT.

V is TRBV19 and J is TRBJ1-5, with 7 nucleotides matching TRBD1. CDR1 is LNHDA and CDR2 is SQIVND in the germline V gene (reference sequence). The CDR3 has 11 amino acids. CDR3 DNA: TGTGGATCAGGGGGGGTTCAGCCCCAGCATTTT. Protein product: CGSGGVQPQHF. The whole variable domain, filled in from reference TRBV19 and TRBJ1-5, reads DGGITQSPKYLFRKEGQNVTLSCEQNLNHDAMYWYRQDPGQGLRLIYYSQIVNDFQKGDIAEGYSVSREKKESFPLTVTSAQKNPTAFYLCGSGGVQPQHFGDGTRLSIL.

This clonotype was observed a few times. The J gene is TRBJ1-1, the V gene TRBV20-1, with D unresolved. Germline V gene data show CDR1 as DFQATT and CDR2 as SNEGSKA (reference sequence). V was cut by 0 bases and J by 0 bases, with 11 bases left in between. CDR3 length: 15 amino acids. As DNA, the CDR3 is TGCAGTGCTAGAGAGGGGTTCGCATTGAACACTGAAGCTTTCTTT. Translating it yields CSAREGFALNTEAFF.

The CDR3 region is CASSLGRRGRYNEQFF. The CDR3 DNA is TGTGCCAGCAGTTTAGGTAGGCGGGGTCGCTACAATGAGCAGTTCTTC. This chain links TRBV28 with TRBJ2-1, with D perhaps TRBD2 (6 bases). The CDR3 loop spans 16 amino acids. Per the germline V gene, CDR1 is MDHEN and CDR2 is SYDVKM. Trimming stripped 2 bases from V and 3 bases from J, with 14 bases between.

CDR3 DNA: TGTGCCACCAGCAGAGTCCTTGACAGGTTTAGCTCCTACAATGAGCAGTTCTTC. Translating gives CATSRVLDRFSSYNEQFF. This chain joins TRBV15 and TRBJ2-1, with D tentatively TRBD1 (6 bases). The CDR3 consists of 18 residues. Deletions cut 1 base from V and 0 bases from J, with 16 bases between. Germline values: CDR1 LNHNV, CDR2 YYDKDF (reference sequence).

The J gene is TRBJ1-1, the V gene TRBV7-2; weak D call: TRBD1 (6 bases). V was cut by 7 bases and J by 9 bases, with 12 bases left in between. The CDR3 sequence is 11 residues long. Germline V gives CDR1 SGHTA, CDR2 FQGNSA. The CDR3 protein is CASTIDRKAFF. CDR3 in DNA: TGTGCCAGCACCATAGACAGGAAAGCTTTCTTT.

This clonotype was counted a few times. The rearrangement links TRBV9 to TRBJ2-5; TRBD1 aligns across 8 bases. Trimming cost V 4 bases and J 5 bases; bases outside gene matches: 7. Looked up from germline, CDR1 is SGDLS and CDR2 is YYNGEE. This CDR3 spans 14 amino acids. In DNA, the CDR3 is TGTGCCAGCAGCCCCGGACAGGGACTGGAGACCCAGTACTTC. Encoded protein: CASSPGQGLETQYF. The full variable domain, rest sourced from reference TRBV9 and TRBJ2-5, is DSGVTQTPKHLITATGQRVTLRCSPRSGDLSVYWYQQSLDQGLQFLIQYYNGEERAKGNILERFSAQQFPDLHSELNLSSLELGDSALYFCASSPGQGLETQYFGPGTRLLVL.

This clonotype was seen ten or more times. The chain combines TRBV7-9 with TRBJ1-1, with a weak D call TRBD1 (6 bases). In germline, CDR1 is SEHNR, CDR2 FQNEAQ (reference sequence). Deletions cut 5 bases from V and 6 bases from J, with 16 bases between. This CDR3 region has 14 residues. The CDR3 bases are TGTGCCAGCAGCCCTCCGACAGGCCTCGCTGAAGCTTTCTTT. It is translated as CASSPPTGLAEAFF.

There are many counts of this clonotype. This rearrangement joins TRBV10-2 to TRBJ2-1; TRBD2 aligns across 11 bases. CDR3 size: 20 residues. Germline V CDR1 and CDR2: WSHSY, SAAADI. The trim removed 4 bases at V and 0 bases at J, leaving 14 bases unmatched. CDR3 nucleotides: TGCGCCAGCAGTGTCTTGACTAGCGGGAACCGTACTAGCTCCTACAATGAGCAGTTCTTC. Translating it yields CASSVLTSGNRTSSYNEQFF.

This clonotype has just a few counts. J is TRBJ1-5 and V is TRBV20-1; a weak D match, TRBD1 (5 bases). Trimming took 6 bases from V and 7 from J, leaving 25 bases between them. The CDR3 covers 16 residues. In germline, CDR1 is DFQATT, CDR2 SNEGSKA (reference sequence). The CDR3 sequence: CSATREPRGLEQPQHF. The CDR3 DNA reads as TGCAGTGCGACGAGGGAGCCGCGGGGGTTAGAGCAGCCCCAGCATTTT.

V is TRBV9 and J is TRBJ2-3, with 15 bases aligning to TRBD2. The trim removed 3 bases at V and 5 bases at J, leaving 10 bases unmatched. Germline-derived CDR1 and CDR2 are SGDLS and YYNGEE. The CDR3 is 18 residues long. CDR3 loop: CASSEEGLAGGLGDTQYF. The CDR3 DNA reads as TGTGCCAGCAGCGAGGAGGGACTAGCGGGGGGATTAGGAGATACGCAGTATTTT. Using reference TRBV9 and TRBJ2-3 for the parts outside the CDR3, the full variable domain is DSGVTQTPKHLITATGQRVTLRCSPRSGDLSVYWYQQSLDQGLQFLIQYYNGEERAKGNILERFSAQQFPDLHSELNLSSLELGDSALYFCASSEEGLAGGLGDTQYFGPGTRLTVL.

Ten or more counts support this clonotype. This chain's CDR3 is CASSFHFYEQYF. The CDR3 region has the DNA TGTGCCAGCAGCTTCCACTTTTACGAGCAGTACTTC. V and J are TRBV7-2 and TRBJ2-7; D ambiguous. The V gene's germline CDR1 is SGHTA and CDR2 FQGNSA. V lost 3 bases, J lost 4 bases, and 7 bases lay in between. The CDR3 extends over 12 amino acids.

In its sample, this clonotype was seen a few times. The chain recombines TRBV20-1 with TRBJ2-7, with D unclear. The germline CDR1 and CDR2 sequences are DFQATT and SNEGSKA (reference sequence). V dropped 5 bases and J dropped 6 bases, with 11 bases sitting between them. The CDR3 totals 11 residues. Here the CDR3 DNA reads TGCAGTGCTGGTAGGAGAGGCGAGCAGTACTTC. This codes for CSAGRRGEQYF.

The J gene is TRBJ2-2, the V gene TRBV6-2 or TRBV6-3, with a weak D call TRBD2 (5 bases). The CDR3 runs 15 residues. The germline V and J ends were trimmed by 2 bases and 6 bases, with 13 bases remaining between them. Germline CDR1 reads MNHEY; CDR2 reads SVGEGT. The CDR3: CASSYLDSMSGELFF. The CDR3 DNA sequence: TGTGCCAGCAGTTACCTGGACTCTATGTCCGGGGAGCTGTTTTTT.

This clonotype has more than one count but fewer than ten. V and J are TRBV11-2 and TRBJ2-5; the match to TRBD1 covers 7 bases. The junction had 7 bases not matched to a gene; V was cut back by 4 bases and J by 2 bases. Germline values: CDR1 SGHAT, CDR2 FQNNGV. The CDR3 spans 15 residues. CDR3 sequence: CASSWGPGQQETQYF. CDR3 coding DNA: TGTGCCAGCAGCTGGGGCCCGGGACAGCAAGAGACCCAGTACTTC.

CDR3 nucleotide sequence: TGTGCCAGCAGTCCGGGGACAGGGTTTAACGAGCAGTACTTC. Amino acid sequence: CASSPGTGFNEQYF. The gene calls are TRBV27 and TRBJ2-7; 9 bases align to TRBD1. The V gene end was trimmed by 5 bases and the J gene end by 5 bases; junction bases not matched to a gene: 7. CDR1 and CDR2 from the germline V gene are MNHEY and SMNVEV (reference sequence). This CDR3 is built from 14 residues.

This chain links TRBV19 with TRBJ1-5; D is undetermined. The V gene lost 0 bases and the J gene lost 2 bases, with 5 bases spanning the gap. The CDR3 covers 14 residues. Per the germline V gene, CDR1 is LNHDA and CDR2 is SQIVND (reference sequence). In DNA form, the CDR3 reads TGTGCCAGTAGTATAGAGGGTGGCAATCAGCCCCAGCATTTT. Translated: CASSIEGGNQPQHF.

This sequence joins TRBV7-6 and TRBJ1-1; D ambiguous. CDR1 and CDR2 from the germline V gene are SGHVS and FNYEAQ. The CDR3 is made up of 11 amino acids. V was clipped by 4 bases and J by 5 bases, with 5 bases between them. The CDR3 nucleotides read TGTGCCAGCAGCTCCATGACTGAAGCTTTCTTT. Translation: CASSSMTEAFF.

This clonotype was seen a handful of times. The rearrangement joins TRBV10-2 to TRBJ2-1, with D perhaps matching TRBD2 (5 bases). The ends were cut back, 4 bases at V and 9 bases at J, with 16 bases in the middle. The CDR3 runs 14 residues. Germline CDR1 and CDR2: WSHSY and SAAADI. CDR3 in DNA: TGCGCCAGCAGTGGGGAGTCCCTAAACAGTGAGCAGTTCTTC. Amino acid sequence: CASSGESLNSEQFF.

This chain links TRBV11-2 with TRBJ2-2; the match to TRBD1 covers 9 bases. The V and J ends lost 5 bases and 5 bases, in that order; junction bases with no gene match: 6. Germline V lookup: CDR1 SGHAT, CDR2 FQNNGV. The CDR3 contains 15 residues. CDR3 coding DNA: TGTGCCAGCAGCCCCGACAGGGGGTGGACCGGGGAGCTGTTTTTT. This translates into CASSPDRGWTGELFF.

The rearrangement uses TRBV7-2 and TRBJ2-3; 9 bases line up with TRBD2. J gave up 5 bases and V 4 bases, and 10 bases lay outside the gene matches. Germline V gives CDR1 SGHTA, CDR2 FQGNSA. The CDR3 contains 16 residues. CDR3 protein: CASSSFLAGIRDTQYF. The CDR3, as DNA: TGTGCCAGCAGCTCTTTCCTAGCGGGGATCCGAGATACGCAGTATTTT.

The CDR3: CASSLGQIYYEQYF. The CDR3, as DNA: TGTGCCAGCAGCTTGGGCCAGATCTACTACGAGCAGTACTTC. The chain has TRBV5-6 and TRBJ2-7, with D hard to call. V lost 0 bases and J lost 3, with 10 bases in between. CDR3 length: 14 residues. Germline values: CDR1 SGHDT, CDR2 YYEEEE.

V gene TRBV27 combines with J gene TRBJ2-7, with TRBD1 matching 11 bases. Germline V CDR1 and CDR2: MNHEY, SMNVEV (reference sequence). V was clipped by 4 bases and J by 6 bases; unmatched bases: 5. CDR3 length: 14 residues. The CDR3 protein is CASSSGTGGREQYF. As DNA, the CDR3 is TGTGCCAGCAGTTCCGGGACAGGGGGGCGCGAGCAGTACTTC.

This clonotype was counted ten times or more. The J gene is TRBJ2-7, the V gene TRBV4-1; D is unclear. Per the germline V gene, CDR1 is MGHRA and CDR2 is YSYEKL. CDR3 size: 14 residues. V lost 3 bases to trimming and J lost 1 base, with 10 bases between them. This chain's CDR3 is CASSQVDGSYEQYF. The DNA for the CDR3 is TGCGCCAGCAGCCAGGTGGACGGTTCCTACGAGCAGTACTTC.

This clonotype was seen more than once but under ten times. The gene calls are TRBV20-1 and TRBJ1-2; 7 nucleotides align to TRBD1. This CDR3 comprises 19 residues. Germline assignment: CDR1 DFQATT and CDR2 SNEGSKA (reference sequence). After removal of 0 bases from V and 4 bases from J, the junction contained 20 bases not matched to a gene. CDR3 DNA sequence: TGCAGTGCTAGAGATATAGATGTTGAGGGGTACAGGGGAGGCTATGGCTACACCTTC. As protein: CSARDIDVEGYRGGYGYTF.

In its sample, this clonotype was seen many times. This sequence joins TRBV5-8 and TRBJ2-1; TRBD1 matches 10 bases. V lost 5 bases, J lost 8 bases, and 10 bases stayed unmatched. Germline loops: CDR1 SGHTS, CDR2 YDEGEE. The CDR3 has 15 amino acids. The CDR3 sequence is CASSFTGQGIDEQFF. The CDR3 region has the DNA TGTGCCAGCAGTTTTACGGGACAGGGGATCGATGAGCAGTTCTTC.

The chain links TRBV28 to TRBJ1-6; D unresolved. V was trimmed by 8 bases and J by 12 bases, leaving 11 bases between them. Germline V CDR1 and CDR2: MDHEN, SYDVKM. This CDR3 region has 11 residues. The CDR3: CASGGREPLHF. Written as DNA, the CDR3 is TGTGCCAGCGGAGGGCGAGAACCCCTCCACTTT.

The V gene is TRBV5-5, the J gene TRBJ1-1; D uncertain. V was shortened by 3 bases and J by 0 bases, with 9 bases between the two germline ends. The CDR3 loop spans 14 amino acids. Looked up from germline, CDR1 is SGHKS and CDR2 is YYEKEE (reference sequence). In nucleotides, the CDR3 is TGTGCCAGCAGCTCAAACACAGTGAACACTGAAGCTTTCTTT. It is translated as CASSSNTVNTEAFF.

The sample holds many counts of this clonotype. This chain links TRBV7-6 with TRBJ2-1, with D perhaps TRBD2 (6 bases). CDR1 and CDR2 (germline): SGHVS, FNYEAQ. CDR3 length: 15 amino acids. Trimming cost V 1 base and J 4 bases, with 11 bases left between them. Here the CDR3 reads CASSLVEGSYNEQFF. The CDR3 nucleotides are TGTGCCAGCAGCTTAGTGGAGGGGTCTTACAATGAGCAGTTCTTC. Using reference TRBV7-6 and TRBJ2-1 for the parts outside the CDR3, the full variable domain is GAGVSQSPRYKVTKRGQDVALRCDPISGHVSLYWYRQALGQGPEFLTYFNYEAQQDKSGLPNDRFSAERPEGSISTLTIQRTEQRDSAMYRCASSLVEGSYNEQFFGPGTRLTVL.